The TCR beta chain under discussion was sequenced for a study of CD8+CD57+ T cells in acquired aplastic anemia. Study background: The mean DNA yield obtained from sorted CD4+ and CD8+ cells came to 3 to 4 ug. Findings of the study overall: Researchers reported that CD8+ Simpson's diversity was not significantly different in patients versus controls.

On this clonotype: Its specificity is not known.

Patients chosen for sequencing had CD8+CD57+ cells that had expanded, as shown by flow cytometry. Trimming removed 4 bases from V and 12 bases from J, with 10 bases in between. CDR3 size: 11 residues. CDR1 and CDR2 (germline): SGDLS, YYNGEE. Researchers used genomic DNA as the template to profile TCR beta VDJ and CDR3. TCRdb analysed the reads with MiXCR anew, one entry per CDR3 protein. The data contain around 200,000 distinct CDR3 sequences, less than 50% of them singletons. This receptor was obtained from a human donor with aplastic anemia. The sequenced sample was sorted CD4+, CD8+, or CD8+CD57+ T cells (not recorded which) from PBMCs. The chain employs TRBV9 and TRBJ1-4; no clear D gene. In DNA form, the CDR3 reads TGTGCCAGCAGCCATAGGGTCGAACTGTTTTTT. Protein sequence: CASSHRVELFF.